A single sample gave rise to the 9 T cell receptor beta chains below, sequenced in a study of low-dose radiotherapy and immunotherapy resistance in tumors. The time point: before trial treatment. First-strand cDNA relied on TRAV- and TRBV-specific primers spanning alpha and beta chains. It was with a constant-region primer and a V-primer adapter that TCRs were amplified over approximately 18 PCR cycles. Each CDR3 protein gets one entry after TCRdb re-called the reads with MiXCR. The sample includes about 82,000 distinct CDR3 sequences, over 15% of them seen just once. Specimen: PBMCs, collected before treatment. These receptors all come from a male donor with prostate cancer.

This chain connects TRBV28 to TRBJ2-1, with D possibly TRBD1 on 6 matching bases. The CDR3 length is 14 residues. CDR1 and CDR2 (germline): MDHEN, SYDVKM. Trimming stripped 6 bases from V and 8 bases from J, with 17 bases between. This CDR3 reads CASSRDPGADEQFF. As DNA, the CDR3 is TGTGCCAGCAGCCGCGACCCAGGGGCCGATGAGCAGTTCTTC.

Many counts were recorded for this clonotype. The gene calls are TRBV28 and TRBJ2-7, with unresolved D. This CDR3 is built from 11 residues. Trimming took off 5 bases at V and 3 bases at J, with 5 bases between the two ends. Germline V gene sequence: CDR1 MDHEN, CDR2 SYDVKM. CDR3 residues: CASSQFYEQYF. The CDR3 nucleotides read TGTGCCAGCAGTCAATTCTACGAGCAGTACTTC.

This clonotype has a handful of counts. No DNA is shown, since the ends of the CDR3 on it are uncertain; the CDR3 is the one TCRdb lists. The CDR3 reads CSARDRGGTNEKLFFF. The chain links TRBV20-1 to TRBJ1-4; the table's D call of TRBD1 was not tested on the DNA. Germline CDR1 and CDR2: DFQATT and SNEGSKA (reference sequence). The CDR3 numbers 16 amino acids, ends counted.

This clonotype was seen repeatedly, ten times or more. J is TRBJ1-5 and V is TRBV30, with TRBD1 as a possible D gene (5 bases). V was clipped by 0 bases and J by 2 bases, with 8 bases between them. The CDR3 runs to 14 residues. Germline loops: CDR1 GTSNPN, CDR2 SVGIG (reference sequence). CDR3 in amino acids: CAWSVGGGNQPQHF. In nucleotides, the CDR3 is TGTGCCTGGAGTGTCGGGGGTGGCAATCAGCCCCAGCATTTT.

This clonotype occurred a few times. The rearrangement joins TRBV7-9 to TRBJ1-1; no reliable D call. V lost 3 bases, J lost 1 base, and 9 bases lay in between. CDR1 and CDR2 from the germline V gene are SEHNR and FQNEAQ (reference sequence). CDR3 length: 14 residues. For the CDR3, the DNA is TGTGCCAGCAGCTTGCGGGAACCGAACACTGAAGCTTTCTTT. The encoded protein is CASSLREPNTEAFF. The full variable domain, completed using reference TRBV7-9 and TRBJ1-1, is DTGVSQNPRHKITKRGQNVTFRCDPISEHNRLYWYRQTLGQGPEFLTYFQNEAQLEKSRLLSDRFSAERPKGSFSTLEIQRTEQGDSAMYLCASSLREPNTEAFFGQGTRLTVV.

This clonotype came up many times. This chain uses TRBV2 with TRBJ2-2; TRBD1 might be the D (6 bases). V lost 7 bases to trimming and J lost 5 bases, with 11 bases between them. Per the germline V gene, CDR1 is SNHLY and CDR2 is FYNNEI. The CDR3 consists of 13 residues. The DNA for the CDR3 is TGTGCCAGCAACCGGGACACAACCGGGGAGCTGTTTTTT. As protein: CASNRDTTGELFF.

This clonotype was recorded many times. The chain joins TRBV6-2 or TRBV6-3 to TRBJ2-1; 9 nucleotides agree with TRBD2. Unmatched junction bases numbered 17, after V lost 0 bases and J lost 2 bases. Germline lookup yields CDR1 MNHEY and CDR2 SVGEGT. The CDR3 is made up of 21 amino acids. CDR3 DNA sequence: TGTGCCAGCAGTTACTCAGGGACACCTATAGCGGGAGCAAGAACCTACAATGAGCAGTTCTTC. Residues: CASSYSGTPIAGARTYNEQFF.

This clonotype was counted at least ten times. The V and J genes are TRBV6-1 and TRBJ2-1; 8 bases align to TRBD1. Germline V lookup: CDR1 MNHNS, CDR2 SASEGT. The CDR3 is 14 amino acids. V lost 6 bases to trimming and J lost 6 bases; unmatched junction nucleotides: 7. CDR3 loop: CASSRTGPGNEQFF. As DNA, the CDR3 is TGTGCCAGCAGCCGGACAGGGCCGGGCAATGAGCAGTTCTTC.

The DNA for the CDR3 is TGTGCCAGCAGGCTAGCGGGGAAAATCTCCTACAATGAGCAGTTCTTC. Residues: CASRLAGKISYNEQFF. This chain connects TRBV28 to TRBJ2-1, with TRBD2 matching 9 bases. The CDR3 covers 16 residues. Germline-derived CDR1 and CDR2 are MDHEN and SYDVKM. V was clipped by 6 bases and J by 0 bases; unmatched bases: 6.